Listed here are 17 T cell receptor beta chains from one sample, sequenced in a study of T cells in Graves' hyperthyroidism and ophthalmopathy. RNA transcripts were the template for amplifying TCR beta CDR3 regions. An initial round of RT-PCR targeting the TCR CDR3 relied on the HTBI primer set. TCRdb itself ran the multiplex PCR reads through MiXCR, one entry per CDR3 protein. Of around 450,000 distinct CDR3 sequences listed, 15% to 18% are singletons. The sample comprised blood. The receptor set was obtained from a woman between 18 and 30 years old with Graves' hyperthyroidism.

This clonotype was observed a few times. This rearrangement joins TRBV5-6 to TRBJ2-2, with 10 bases identical to TRBD2. J gave up 5 bases and V 0 bases, and 4 bases lay outside the gene matches. Looked up from germline, CDR1 is SGHDT and CDR2 is YYEEEE. The CDR3 is 16 residues long. CDR3 DNA sequence: TGTGCCAGCAGCTTGGCCCTAGCGGGAGAAACCGGGGAGCTGTTTTTT. Encoded protein: CASSLALAGETGELFF.

Ten or more counts support this clonotype. The chain combines TRBV3-1 with TRBJ1-5; 9 positions match TRBD1. Germline V gene lookup returns CDR1 LGHDT and CDR2 YNNKEL (reference sequence). This CDR3 has 18 residues. After removal of 0 bases from V and 7 bases from J, the junction contained 13 bases not matched to a gene. The CDR3, as DNA: TGTGCCAGCAGCCAAGATGTTTTCCGGACAGGGGCAGGACAGCCCCAGCATTTT. This encodes CASSQDVFRTGAGQPQHF.

The V gene is TRBV4-1, the J gene TRBJ1-5; no clear D gene. The germline V gene encodes CDR1 MGHRA and CDR2 YSYEKL. CDR3 length: 14 residues. V lost 1 base, J lost 5 bases, and 9 bases lay in between. CDR3 in amino acids: CASSQAPYHQPQHF. The CDR3 DNA follows: TGCGCCAGCAGCCAAGCACCCTATCATCAGCCCCAGCATTTT.

V is TRBV19 and J is TRBJ2-6; D may match TRBD1 or TRBD2 (6 bases each). This CDR3 spans 17 amino acids. Between the trimmed V and J ends, which lost 4 bases and 2 bases, there was a span of 15 bases. The germline V gene encodes CDR1 LNHDA and CDR2 SQIVND (reference sequence). In DNA, the CDR3 is TGTGCCAGTAGTAAATGGAGGGGGAAGGCTGGGGCCAACGTCCTGACTTTC. Translating gives CASSKWRGKAGANVLTF.

The chain combines TRBV12-3 or TRBV12-4 with TRBJ2-2; possibly TRBD2 for D (5 bases). The CDR3 is 13 residues long. Trimming took off 5 bases at V and 6 bases at J, with 10 bases between the two ends. The CDR3 sequence: CASSLTSPGELFF. As DNA, the CDR3 is TGTGCCAGCAGTCTTACTAGTCCCGGGGAGCTGTTTTTT.

The table lists this clonotype with many counts. The junction differs from germline at one of its ends, possibly a read error. The rearrangement links TRBV10-2 to TRBJ1-1, with D perhaps TRBD1 (6 bases). This CDR3 has 13 residues. Looked up from germline, CDR1 is WSHSY and CDR2 is SAAADI. CDR3 bases: TGTGCCAGCAGGGAGGACAGGAACACTGAAGCTTTCTTT. The encoded protein is CASREDRNTEAFF.

V and J are TRBV10-2 and TRBJ1-2; D not certain. The CDR3 is made up of 13 amino acids. V lost 8 bases and J 5 bases, leaving 15 bases between the germline ends. Germline V CDR1 and CDR2: WSHSY, SAAADI. The CDR3 coding sequence is TGCGCCAGCGGTCCGGGTGAGAGTTATGGCTACACCTTC. This codes for CASGPGESYGYTF.

Ten or more counts support this clonotype. The chain links TRBV28 to TRBJ1-1; D is ambiguous. Trimming pared 6 bases from V and 0 bases from J, leaving 5 bases between. The CDR3 has 12 amino acids. The V gene's germline CDR1 is MDHEN and CDR2 SYDVKM. The CDR3 DNA follows: TGTGCCAGCAGGGAGATGAACACTGAAGCTTTCTTT. The encoded protein is CASREMNTEAFF.

The chain employs TRBV4-2 and TRBJ2-3, with TRBD2 matching 10 bases. Per germline, CDR1 LGHNA and CDR2 YNFKEQ. This CDR3 is built from 19 residues. V was clipped by 0 bases and J by 2 bases; unmatched bases: 11. As DNA, the CDR3 is TGTGCCAGCAGCCAAGAGAGTAGCGGGGGGCCCGAGAACACAGATACGCAGTATTTT. Its protein is CASSQESSGGPENTDTQYF.

Only a few counts were recorded for this clonotype. The chain is built from TRBV19 and TRBJ2-3; 10 nucleotides match TRBD2. Per germline, CDR1 LNHDA and CDR2 SQIVND (reference sequence). Germline trimming cut 8 bases from V and 6 bases from J; bases unmatched to any gene: 8. This CDR3 is built from 14 residues. Here the CDR3 DNA reads TGTGCCAGTGGAAGCGGGGGGGCCGAGGATACGCAGTATTTT. Translation: CASGSGGAEDTQYF.

This clonotype was observed many times. The chain couples TRBV6-1 to TRBJ1-3, with D possibly being TRBD1 (5 bases). Germline-derived CDR1 and CDR2 are MNHNS and SASEGT. CDR3 length equals 13 residues. The V and J ends lost 7 bases and 5 bases respectively, with 12 bases between them. CDR3 in amino acids: CASTRRGRNTIYF. The CDR3 DNA follows: TGTGCCAGCACCCGTAGGGGAAGAAACACCATATATTTT.

This clonotype has more than one count but fewer than ten. This chain joins TRBV4-1 and TRBJ1-5, with D uncertain. The CDR3 loop spans 17 amino acids. V lost 1 base and J 1 base, leaving 14 bases between the germline ends. Germline V gene data show CDR1 as MGHRA and CDR2 as YSYEKL. In DNA, the CDR3 is TGCGCCAGCAGCCAAGGGCGAGCGACATTGAGCAATCAGCCCCAGCATTTT. Its translation is CASSQGRATLSNQPQHF.

The genes are TRBV7-9 and TRBJ2-2; 7 bases map to TRBD1. Germline V gene lookup returns CDR1 SEHNR and CDR2 FQNEAQ (reference sequence). The CDR3 has 15 amino acids. V lost 6 bases and J lost 5; bases outside the gene matches: 9. As DNA, the CDR3 is TGTGCCAGCAGTTCACGACAGGGCGGGACCGGGGAGCTGTTTTTT. It translates to CASSSRQGGTGELFF.

The CDR3 region is CATHGEPYGYTF. The CDR3 DNA reads as TGTGCCACCCACGGGGAGCCCTATGGCTACACCTTC. The chain is built from TRBV24-1 and TRBJ1-2, with no clear D. Germline lookup yields CDR1 KGHDR and CDR2 SFDVKD. CDR3 length: 12 amino acids. Between the trimmed V and J ends, which lost 9 bases and 4 bases, there was a span of 11 bases.

This clonotype was recorded many times. V usage is TRBV28 and J usage is TRBJ2-1, with 10 bases matching TRBD2. The V gene end was trimmed by 3 bases and the J gene end by 7 bases; junction bases not matched to a gene: 9. CDR3 length equals 16 residues. Germline loops: CDR1 MDHEN, CDR2 SYDVKM. CDR3 in amino acids: CASSFQAGGPKNEQFF. The CDR3 DNA reads TGTGCCAGCAGTTTCCAAGCGGGAGGGCCGAAAAATGAGCAGTTCTTC.

This clonotype was found a few times. V and J are TRBV20-1 and TRBJ2-7; possible D gene TRBD2, 6 bases. Germline assignment: CDR1 DFQATT and CDR2 SNEGSKA (reference sequence). V was cut by 1 base and J by 2 bases, with 12 bases left in between. The CDR3 contains 14 residues. CDR3 nucleotides: TGCAGTGCTAGAGTCGGGAGCATCCCCTACGAGCAGTACTTC. This codes for CSARVGSIPYEQYF.

This clonotype was observed at least ten times. The J gene is TRBJ1-2, the V gene TRBV29-1; 9 positions agree with TRBD1. CDR1 SQVTM and CDR2 ANQGSEA come from the germline V gene. The trim removed 6 bases at V and 6 bases at J, leaving 8 bases unmatched. The CDR3 extends over 13 amino acids. CDR3 loop: CSVSTGGANGYTF. CDR3 bases: TGCAGCGTATCCACAGGGGGCGCGAATGGCTACACCTTC.